A single sample is the source of the 27 T cell receptor beta chains below, sequenced in a study of shared clonotypes between healthy human individuals. Data came from immunoSEQ multiplex PCR; TCRdb stores just in-frame clones and leaves some out. The data contain about 2.4 million clones, 93% of them singletons. The specimen sequenced was naive CD4+ T cells from PBMCs. Subset defined: CD45RA+ positively selected. Receptor source: a man between 18 and 29 years old in good health. Some clones in this sample may be carry-over from other donors' samples.

A remark on this clone: The same CDR3 also results from other DNA sequences found in this sample. CDR3 DNA sequence: TGCAGTGCTAGACCCTACAATGAGCAGTTCTTC. It encodes CSARPYNEQFF. The chain couples TRBV20-1 to TRBJ2-1; unclear D gene. This CDR3 contains 11 residues. V was shortened by 2 bases and J by 2 bases, with 1 base between the two germline ends. Germline V gene sequence: CDR1 DFQATT, CDR2 SNEGSKA (reference sequence).

To note about this clone: At the DNA level, this CDR3 is encoded by other sequences in the same sample as well. This chain uses TRBV18 with TRBJ2-7, with 11 nucleotides matching TRBD2. In germline, CDR1 is KGHSH, CDR2 LQKENI. This CDR3 is built from 15 residues. Unmatched junction bases numbered 1, after V lost 3 bases and J lost 0 bases. CDR3 region: CASSPGLAASYEQYF. Written as DNA, the CDR3 is TGTGCCAGCTCACCGGGACTAGCGGCCTCCTACGAGCAGTACTTC.

The rearrangement links TRBV6-8 to TRBJ2-3; 7 bases are a match to TRBD2. The trim removed 8 bases at V and 4 bases at J, leaving 9 bases unmatched. Germline loops: CDR1 MNHGY, CDR2 SAAAGT. The CDR3 loop spans 14 amino acids. The CDR3 reads CASGPWGGPDTQYF. CDR3 in DNA: TGTGCCAGCGGACCCTGGGGAGGGCCAGATACGCAGTATTTT.

V is TRBV6-6 and J is TRBJ2-1; 10 nucleotides match TRBD2. The CDR3 covers 16 residues. The ends lost 0 bases at V and 6 bases at J; junction bases unmatched: 5. Germline CDR1 MNHNY, CDR2 SVGAGI (reference sequence). CDR3 amino acids: CASSYSALAGSNEQFF. The CDR3 DNA is TGTGCCAGCAGTTACTCGGCACTAGCGGGAAGCAATGAGCAGTTCTTC.

The chain is built from TRBV21-1 and TRBJ2-2; the D call TRBD1 from the table was never checked on the DNA. TRBV21-1 is an annotated pseudogene. The CDR3 runs 16 residues. The CDR3 protein is CASSKGDRGHRGELFF. In DNA form, the CDR3 reads TGTGCCAGCAGCAAAGGGGACAGGGGGCATCGCGGGGAGCTGTTTTTT.

V and J are TRBV28 and TRBJ1-1; no reliable D call. Looked up from germline, CDR1 is MDHEN and CDR2 is SYDVKM. V gave up 5 bases and J gave up 9 bases, with 10 bases separating them. The CDR3 consists of 11 residues. CDR3 nucleotides: TGTGCCAGCAGTGAGGGCCGAAAAGCTTTCTTT. Protein product: CASSEGRKAFF.

The rearrangement links TRBV28 to TRBJ1-1; D remains unclear. Germline V gene lookup returns CDR1 MDHEN and CDR2 SYDVKM. V lost 6 bases and J lost 0, with 11 bases in between. The CDR3 has 14 residues. This CDR3 reads CASRAGRLNTEAFF. The CDR3 DNA sequence: TGTGCCAGCAGGGCCGGACGGTTGAACACTGAAGCTTTCTTT.

The chain recombines TRBV7-2 with TRBJ1-1; a weak D match, TRBD1 (5 bases). V was cut by 3 bases and J by 4 bases, with 9 bases left in between. The CDR3 contains 13 residues. Germline-derived CDR1 and CDR2 are SGHTA and FQGNSA. The CDR3 region is CASSLRGITEAFF. CDR3 coding DNA: TGTGCCAGCAGCTTGAGGGGTATCACTGAAGCTTTCTTT.

The V and J genes are TRBV9 and TRBJ2-5; D perhaps matches TRBD2 (6 bases). CDR1 is SGDLS, CDR2 YYNGEE, per germline. This CDR3 is built from 15 residues. The V gene lost 3 bases and the J gene lost 1 base, with 13 bases spanning the gap. CDR3 loop: CASSAISGAQETQYF. The CDR3 DNA sequence: TGTGCCAGCAGCGCTATTAGCGGAGCCCAAGAGACCCAGTACTTC. The full variable domain, rest sourced from reference TRBV9 and TRBJ2-5, is DSGVTQTPKHLITATGQRVTLRCSPRSGDLSVYWYQQSLDQGLQFLIQYYNGEERAKGNILERFSAQQFPDLHSELNLSSLELGDSALYFCASSAISGAQETQYFGPGTRLLVL.

V and J are TRBV18 and TRBJ1-1, with TRBD1 matching over 8 bases. The CDR3 has 15 amino acids. Trimming took 3 bases from V and 4 from J; bases not matched to a gene: 7. Germline CDR1 is KGHSH and CDR2 is LQKENI. The CDR3 loop is CASSPTGDKGTEAFF. For the CDR3, the DNA is TGTGCCAGCTCACCGACAGGGGATAAGGGCACTGAAGCTTTCTTT.

This CDR3 is CSATRQGLQYF. In nucleotides, the CDR3 is TGCAGTGCTACTCGACAGGGCCTCCAGTATTTT. The gene calls are TRBV20-1 and TRBJ2-3, with TRBD1 identical over 7 bases. The CDR3 is 11 residues long. CDR1 is DFQATT, CDR2 SNEGSKA, per germline (reference sequence). J lost 12 bases, V lost 4 bases, and 7 bases had no gene match.

About this clone itself: Other DNA sequences in the sample encode the same CDR3. The chain links TRBV18 to TRBJ2-7; 7 nucleotides line up with TRBD1. CDR3 length: 15 amino acids. The trim removed 3 bases at V and 0 bases at J, leaving 5 bases unmatched. Per germline, CDR1 KGHSH and CDR2 LQKENI. The DNA for the CDR3 is TGTGCCAGCTCACCCGGGACAGTCAGCTCCTACGAGCAGTACTTC. Its translation: CASSPGTVSSYEQYF. Supplemented by reference TRBV18 and TRBJ2-7, the full variable domain reads NAGVMQNPRHLVRRRGQEARLRCSPMKGHSHVYWYRQLPEEGLKFMVYLQKENIIDESGMPKERFSAEFPKEGPSILRIQQVVRGDSAAYFCASSPGTVSSYEQYFGPGTRLTVT.

This clone has just one count. The V and J genes are TRBV14 and TRBJ2-7, with TRBD2 identical over 12 bases. Germline CDR1 SGHDN, CDR2 FVKESK. There are 18 residues in the CDR3. V lost 1 base to trimming and J lost 0 bases; unmatched junction nucleotides: 7. CDR3 DNA: TGTGCCAGCAGCCAAGGAGGACTAGCGGGACCGAGCTCCTACGAGCAGTACTTC. This encodes CASSQGGLAGPSSYEQYF. The whole variable domain, filled in from reference TRBV14 and TRBJ2-7, reads EAGVTQFPSHSVIEKGQTVTLRCDPISGHDNLYWYRRVMGKEIKFLLHFVKESKQDESGMPNNRFLAERTGGTYSTLKVQPAELEDSGVYFCASSQGGLAGPSSYEQYFGPGTRLTVT.

V gene TRBV2 combines with J gene TRBJ2-2, with 8 bases aligning to TRBD1. Germline V lookup: CDR1 SNHLY, CDR2 FYNNEI. The CDR3 is 12 amino acids. Losses at the gene ends were 6 bases for V and 6 bases for J; bases not matched to a gene: 0. The CDR3 loop reads CASRTGAGELFF. The CDR3 DNA is TGTGCCAGCAGGACAGGGGCCGGGGAGCTGTTTTTT.

The chain links TRBV5-5 to TRBJ1-5; D gene uncertain. CDR1 is SGHKS, CDR2 YYEKEE, per germline (reference sequence). This CDR3 spans 15 amino acids. Trimming stripped 0 bases from V and 0 bases from J, with 7 bases between. Written as DNA, the CDR3 is TGTGCCAGCAGCTTGGTAGGGATTAGCAATCAGCCCCAGCATTTT. It is translated as CASSLVGISNQPQHF.

The sample holds a few counts of this clone. The same CDR3 arises from other DNA sequences in this sample as well. This chain connects TRBV5-1 to TRBJ1-1; a possible D gene is TRBD1 (5 bases). V gave up 0 bases and J gave up 1 base, with 13 bases separating them. There are 16 residues in the CDR3. CDR1 is SGHRS, CDR2 YFSETQ, per germline. CDR3 loop: CASSLGGGRANTEAFF. The CDR3 DNA reads as TGCGCCAGCAGCTTGGGGGGCGGCCGGGCGAACACTGAAGCTTTCTTT.

The chain combines TRBV5-1 with TRBJ2-7; 7 bases match TRBD1. V lost 0 bases to trimming and J lost 3 bases; unmatched junction nucleotides: 9. Germline loops: CDR1 SGHRS, CDR2 YFSETQ. The CDR3 is 16 residues long. CDR3 nucleotides: TGCGCCAGCAGCTTGGCGGGACAGCCCAACCTCTACGAGCAGTACTTC. It specifies CASSLAGQPNLYEQYF.

The gene calls are TRBV5-1 and TRBJ2-7; 7 nucleotides line up with TRBD1. The CDR3 runs 17 residues. Trimming removed 4 bases from V and 7 bases from J; junction bases left unmatched: 20. Germline-derived CDR1 and CDR2 are SGHRS and YFSETQ. The CDR3 nucleotides read TGCGCCAGCAGCCACCGATCCCCGGGACAGTCGGTAGGGGAGCAGTACTTC. This gives the protein CASSHRSPGQSVGEQYF.

V is TRBV7-9 and J is TRBJ2-1; D is perhaps TRBD2 (6 bases). V was clipped by 5 bases and J by 8 bases, with 19 bases between them. The CDR3 is 15 amino acids. Germline loops: CDR1 SEHNR, CDR2 FQNEAQ (reference sequence). CDR3 region: CASSDKPGSRDEQFF. In nucleotides, the CDR3 is TGTGCCAGCAGCGACAAACCCGGGAGCCGAGATGAGCAGTTCTTC. The variable domain in full, with the rest retrieved from reference TRBV7-9 and TRBJ2-1, is DTGVSQNPRHKITKRGQNVTFRCDPISEHNRLYWYRQTLGQGPEFLTYFQNEAQLEKSRLLSDRFSAERPKGSFSTLEIQRTEQGDSAMYLCASSDKPGSRDEQFFGPGTRLTVL.

The chain carries TRBV25-1 and TRBJ2-7; 9 nucleotides align to TRBD2. With 6 bases clipped from V and 5 bases from J, the junction kept 8 bases outside the gene matches. CDR3 length: 14 amino acids. CDR1 is MGHDK, CDR2 SYGVNS, per germline. The CDR3 bases are TGTGCCAGCAGAAAAAGCGGGAGGTTAGACGAGCAGTACTTC. It yields the protein CASRKSGRLDEQYF.

This sequence joins TRBV7-3 and TRBJ2-1; possibly TRBD2 for D (6 bases). Looked up from germline, CDR1 is SGHTA and CDR2 is FQGTGA. V was trimmed by 5 bases and J by 9 bases, leaving 20 bases between them. The CDR3 length is 15 residues. The DNA of the CDR3 is TGTGCCAGCAGCCCTGGGGGGAGCAGGGATGGTGAGCAGTTCTTC. Amino acids: CASSPGGSRDGEQFF.

The chain is built from TRBV7-9 and TRBJ1-4; 7 nucleotides match TRBD1. The CDR3 loop spans 14 amino acids. The V segment lost 5 bases and the J segment 4 bases; nucleotides outside the gene matches: 4. CDR1 and CDR2 (germline): SEHNR, FQNEAQ (reference sequence). The CDR3 loop reads CASSRGTVNEKLFF. DNA for the CDR3: TGTGCCAGCAGCCGCGGGACAGTTAATGAAAAACTGTTTTTT.

V is TRBV14 and J is TRBJ2-7, with D maybe TRBD2 (6 bases). V was cut by 1 base and J by 3 bases, with 10 bases left in between. Germline V gene lookup returns CDR1 SGHDN and CDR2 FVKESK. The CDR3 is 14 residues long. The CDR3 DNA sequence: TGTGCCAGCAGCCAAGGGTTGGGAGGCTACGAGCAGTACTTC. Protein: CASSQGLGGYEQYF.

The chain is built from TRBV28 and TRBJ2-7; TRBD1 is a possible D gene (5 bases). Trimming left V 5 bases short and J 6 bases short, with 17 bases between. The CDR3 is made up of 14 amino acids. CDR1 and CDR2 (germline): MDHEN, SYDVKM. The CDR3 loop is CASSRIREQSEQYF. The CDR3, as DNA: TGTGCCAGCAGTCGAATCAGGGAACAAAGCGAGCAGTACTTC.

The rearrangement links TRBV18 to TRBJ2-2; perhaps TRBD1 as D (5 bases). This CDR3 region has 16 residues. V lost 3 bases to trimming and J lost 0 bases, with 11 bases between them. Germline lookup yields CDR1 KGHSH and CDR2 LQKENI. Here the CDR3 reads CASSPQGYSNTGELFF. The DNA of the CDR3 is TGTGCCAGCTCACCTCAGGGATACTCGAACACCGGGGAGCTGTTTTTT. Filled out from reference TRBV18 and TRBJ2-2, the complete variable domain reads NAGVMQNPRHLVRRRGQEARLRCSPMKGHSHVYWYRQLPEEGLKFMVYLQKENIIDESGMPKERFSAEFPKEGPSILRIQQVVRGDSAAYFCASSPQGYSNTGELFFGEGSRLTVL.

This clone was seen only once. This same CDR3 is encoded by further DNA sequences in the sample. The V gene is TRBV5-4, the J gene TRBJ2-1; TRBD2 matches at 11 bases. The germline CDR1 and CDR2 sequences are SGHNT and YYREEE (reference sequence). The CDR3 contains 15 residues. The J segment lost 4 bases and the V segment lost 4 bases, leaving 4 bases of the junction unmatched. The CDR3 protein is CASSPGLAVYNEQFF. CDR3 DNA sequence: TGTGCCAGCAGCCCGGGACTAGCGGTATACAATGAGCAGTTCTTC.

The chain joins TRBV28 to TRBJ2-7, with unresolved D. V lost 4 bases to trimming and J lost 0 bases, with 10 bases between them. CDR3 length equals 14 residues. The V gene's germline CDR1 is MDHEN and CDR2 SYDVKM. CDR3 nucleotide sequence: TGTGCCAGCAGTTATGCCAGGTACTCCTACGAGCAGTACTTC. Translation: CASSYARYSYEQYF.